This entry lists 20 T cell receptor beta chains sequenced from one sample in a study of cytomegalovirus exposure and HLA in healthy donors. The data were produced by immunoSEQ multiplex PCR, yet TCRdb's version contains in-frame clones alone and is incomplete. Here the sample spans about 240,000 clones, approximately 83% being singletons. The source material was PBMCs. The receptor source for this set is a woman in her 30s in good health and CMV-seropositive.

The CDR3 region is CASADSYSTDTQYF. Here the CDR3 DNA reads TGCGCCAGTGCGGACAGCTACAGCACAGATACGCAGTATTTT. The J gene is TRBJ2-3, the V gene TRBV5-1; perhaps TRBD1 as D (6 bases). Trimming removed 8 bases from V and 0 bases from J, with 13 bases in between. Germline CDR1 SGHRS, CDR2 YFSETQ. This CDR3 contains 14 residues.

This sequence joins TRBV4-2 and TRBJ2-3; D is unresolved. There are 17 residues in the CDR3. Germline CDR1 is LGHNA and CDR2 is YNFKEQ. Trimming stripped 0 bases from V and 0 bases from J, with 13 bases between. The CDR3 nucleotides read TGTGCCAGCAGCCAAGAAGCCGCTGCGGATAGCACAGATACGCAGTATTTT. This encodes CASSQEAAADSTDTQYF.

This clone was seen once. The chain combines TRBV7-9 with TRBJ2-3; D is possibly TRBD1 (5 bases). The V and J ends lost 5 bases and 4 bases respectively, with 10 bases between them. This CDR3 comprises 13 residues. From germline, CDR1 is SEHNR and CDR2 FQNEAQ (reference sequence). For the CDR3, the DNA is TGTGCCAGCAGCCCTAGACAGTCAGATACGCAGTATTTT. Protein: CASSPRQSDTQYF. Based on the CDR3 plus reference TRBV7-9 and TRBJ2-3, the full variable domain is DTGVSQNPRHKITKRGQNVTFRCDPISEHNRLYWYRQTLGQGPEFLTYFQNEAQLEKSRLLSDRFSAERPKGSFSTLEIQRTEQGDSAMYLCASSPRQSDTQYFGPGTRLTVL.

This chain joins TRBV30 and TRBJ1-3; weak D call: TRBD1 (6 bases). The ends were cut back, 2 bases at V and 4 bases at J, with 9 bases in the middle. The germline V gene has CDR1 GTSNPN and CDR2 SVGIG (reference sequence). CDR3 length equals 13 residues. The CDR3 sequence is CAWSPGAGNTIYF. The CDR3 DNA reads as TGTGCCTGGAGTCCAGGGGCAGGAAACACCATATATTTT.

DNA for the CDR3: TGTGCCAGCAGCGAGGGACAGAACACTGAAGCTTTCTTT. It yields the protein CASSEGQNTEAFF. This sequence joins TRBV5-4 and TRBJ1-1; D might be TRBD1 (6 bases). V gave up 4 bases and J gave up 1 base, with 8 bases separating them. CDR3 length: 13 amino acids. CDR1 and CDR2 from the germline V gene are SGHNT and YYREEE (reference sequence). The complete variable domain, with remaining parts taken from reference TRBV5-4 and TRBJ1-1, reads ETGVTQSPTHLIKTRGQQVTLRCSSQSGHNTVSWYQQALGQGPQFIFQYYREEENGRGNFPPRFSGLQFPNYSSELNVNALELDDSALYLCASSEGQNTEAFFGQGTRLTVV.

The V and J genes are TRBV7-9 and TRBJ2-5; perhaps TRBD1 as D (6 bases). Germline lookup yields CDR1 SEHNR and CDR2 FQNEAQ (reference sequence). The CDR3 has 14 residues. V lost 5 bases and J lost 4, with 14 bases in between. CDR3 sequence: CASSLWGPGETQYF. DNA for the CDR3: TGTGCCAGCAGCCTCTGGGGGCCGGGAGAGACCCAGTACTTC.

This clone was counted only a few times. V is TRBV6-1 and J is TRBJ2-7; D may be TRBD2 (5 bases). There are 15 residues in the CDR3. V was pared by 2 bases and J by 7 bases, with 18 bases between. Germline loops: CDR1 MNHNS, CDR2 SASEGT. The DNA for the CDR3 is TGTGCCAGCAGTGAAATGGAGCCCCAGCGCGGGGAGCAGTACTTC. It specifies CASSEMEPQRGEQYF.

This rearrangement joins TRBV27 to TRBJ2-1, with TRBD2 matching 9 bases. From germline, CDR1 is MNHEY and CDR2 SMNVEV (reference sequence). The CDR3 runs to 16 residues. The V and J ends lost 5 bases and 4 bases, in that order; junction bases with no gene match: 9. CDR3 loop: CASSHFLAGSYNEQFF. CDR3 in DNA: TGTGCCAGCAGTCACTTCCTAGCGGGATCATACAATGAGCAGTTCTTC.

V usage is TRBV20-1 and J usage is TRBJ1-1; the D is unclear. Germline loops: CDR1 DFQATT, CDR2 SNEGSKA (reference sequence). CDR3 length: 11 amino acids. V was pared by 2 bases and J by 1 base, with 2 bases between. The CDR3 DNA reads as TGCAGTGCTAGACAGAACACTGAAGCTTTCTTT. As protein: CSARQNTEAFF.

The rearrangement links TRBV29-1 to TRBJ2-5; 9 bases line up with TRBD1. V shed 0 bases, J shed 3 bases, and the junction held 5 bases outside the gene matches. The CDR3 is 15 amino acids. Looked up from germline, CDR1 is SQVTM and CDR2 is ANQGSEA. DNA for the CDR3: TGCAGCGTTGAAGAGTTCGGACAGGGGAAAGAGACCCAGTACTTC. It yields the protein CSVEEFGQGKETQYF.

The V and J genes are TRBV7-2 and TRBJ2-7, with 7 positions matching TRBD2. Germline-derived CDR1 and CDR2 are SGHTA and FQGNSA. The CDR3 covers 18 residues. With V trimmed by 5 bases and J by 2 bases, 18 bases remained unmatched. CDR3 protein: CASSHLLLGGSYTYEQYF. The CDR3 nucleotides read TGTGCCAGCAGCCACCTGCTTTTGGGCGGGAGTTATACCTACGAGCAGTACTTC.

On this clone: The same CDR3 also results from other DNA sequences found in this sample. CDR3: CASSLQNTEAFF. The CDR3 region has the DNA TGCGCCAGCAGCTTGCAGAACACTGAAGCTTTCTTT. The chain links TRBV5-1 to TRBJ1-1; unclear D gene. This CDR3 has 12 residues. Trimming shortened V by 1 base and J by 1 base, and 2 bases separated the two germline ends. Germline V gives CDR1 SGHRS, CDR2 YFSETQ.

The rearrangement uses TRBV13 and TRBJ1-1; possibly TRBD1 for D (5 bases). The CDR3 runs 14 residues. Per the germline V gene, CDR1 is PRHDT and CDR2 is FYEKMQ (reference sequence). V lost 4 bases and J 1 base, leaving 10 bases between the germline ends. The CDR3 here is CASSWGEGNTEAFF. Here the CDR3 DNA reads TGTGCCAGCAGCTGGGGGGAAGGGAACACTGAAGCTTTCTTT.

The CDR3 protein is CSLITGISTPDTQYF. In DNA form, the CDR3 reads TGCAGCTTAATCACAGGGATTTCAACCCCAGATACGCAGTATTTT. This chain links TRBV29-1 with TRBJ2-3; the D gene is possibly TRBD1 (6 bases). The CDR3 extends over 15 amino acids. Germline assignment: CDR1 SQVTM and CDR2 ANQGSEA. The V gene lost 8 bases and the J gene lost 4 bases, with 22 bases spanning the gap.

V and J are TRBV11-3 and TRBJ1-5; unclear D gene. This CDR3 spans 13 amino acids. Trimming took off 5 bases at V and 7 bases at J, with 12 bases between the two ends. Germline V gene data show CDR1 as SGHNT and CDR2 as YENEEA. The CDR3 spells CASSPGSLQPQHF. CDR3 bases: TGTGCCAGCAGCCCAGGCTCTCTGCAGCCCCAGCATTTT. The full variable domain, with the rest looked up from reference TRBV11-3 and TRBJ1-5, is EAGVVQSPRYKIIEKKQPVAFWCNPISGHNTLYWYLQNLGQGPELLIRYENEEAVDDSQLPKDRFSAERLKGVDSTLKIQPAELGDSAVYLCASSPGSLQPQHFGDGTRLSIL.

V is TRBV5-6 and J is TRBJ1-2; possible D gene TRBD1, 5 bases. Trimming left V 0 bases short and J 1 base short, with 10 bases between. Germline-derived CDR1 and CDR2 are SGHDT and YYEEEE. This CDR3 region has 15 residues. The CDR3 DNA sequence: TGTGCCAGCAGCTTGGCTCAGGGTATTAACTATGGCTACACCTTC. Its translation is CASSLAQGINYGYTF.

The chain uses TRBV6-1 and TRBJ1-1, with D tentatively TRBD1 (6 bases). This CDR3 contains 14 residues. V shed 3 bases and J shed 4 bases, with 12 bases lying between them. Germline CDR1 reads MNHNS; CDR2 reads SASEGT. CDR3 protein: CASSENRAVTEAFF. The CDR3 DNA follows: TGTGCCAGCAGTGAGAACAGGGCCGTCACTGAAGCTTTCTTT.

This clone was counted only a few times. The V and J genes are TRBV6-1 and TRBJ1-1; D call uncertain. The CDR3 sequence is 14 residues long. Germline lookup yields CDR1 MNHNS and CDR2 SASEGT. V was clipped by 1 base and J by 5 bases, with 11 bases between them. CDR3 in DNA: TGTGCCAGCAGTGAAGGCTGGGGAGGGACTGAAGCTTTCTTT. It is translated as CASSEGWGGTEAFF.

CDR3: CASSLGGRANEKLFF. The DNA for the CDR3 is TGTGCCAGCAGCTTAGGAGGCAGGGCTAATGAAAAACTGTTTTTT. This chain joins TRBV7-2 and TRBJ1-4; possibly TRBD1 for D (5 bases). The CDR3 covers 15 residues. V was pared by 1 base and J by 3 bases, with 9 bases between. Germline V gives CDR1 SGHTA, CDR2 FQGNSA. Complete variable domain (other parts from reference TRBV7-2 and TRBJ1-4): GAGVSQSPSNKVTEKGKDVELRCDPISGHTALYWYRQSLGQGLEFLIYFQGNSAPDKSGLPSDRFSAERTGGSVSTLTIQRTQQEDSAVYLCASSLGGRANEKLFFGSGTQLSVL.

J is TRBJ2-1 and V is TRBV7-9; 7 nucleotides align to TRBD2. V lost 1 base, J lost 8 bases, and 11 bases stayed unmatched. The CDR3 is 16 amino acids. Per the germline V gene, CDR1 is SEHNR and CDR2 is FQNEAQ (reference sequence). CDR3 sequence: CASSLGDGRTGDEQFF. In DNA, the CDR3 is TGTGCCAGCAGCTTAGGGGACGGGAGGACTGGAGATGAGCAGTTCTTC.